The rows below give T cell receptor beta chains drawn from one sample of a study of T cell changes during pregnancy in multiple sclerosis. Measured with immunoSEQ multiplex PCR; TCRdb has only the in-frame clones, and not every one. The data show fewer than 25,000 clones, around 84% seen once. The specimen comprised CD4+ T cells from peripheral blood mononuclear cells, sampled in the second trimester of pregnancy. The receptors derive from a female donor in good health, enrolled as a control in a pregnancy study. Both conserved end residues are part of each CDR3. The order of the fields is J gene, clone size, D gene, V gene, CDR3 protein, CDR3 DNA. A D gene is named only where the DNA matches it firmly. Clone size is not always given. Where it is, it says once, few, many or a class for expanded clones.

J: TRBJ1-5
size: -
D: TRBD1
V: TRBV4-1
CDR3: CASSQVRQGPNQPQHF
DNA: TGCGCCAGCAGCCAAGTCCGACAGGGGCCTAATCAGCCCCAGCATTTT

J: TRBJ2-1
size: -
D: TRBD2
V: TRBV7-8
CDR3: CASSEREGHYEQFF
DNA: TGTGCCAGCAGCGAGCGGGAGGGCCACTATGAGCAGTTCTTC

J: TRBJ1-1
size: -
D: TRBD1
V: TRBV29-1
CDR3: CSVEQGGTEAFF
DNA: TGCAGCGTTGAACAGGGGGGCACTGAAGCTTTCTTT

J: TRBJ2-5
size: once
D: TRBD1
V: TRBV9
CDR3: CASSPGQGNKETQYF
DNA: TGTGCCAGCAGCCCGGGACAGGGAAATAAGGAGACCCAGTACTTC

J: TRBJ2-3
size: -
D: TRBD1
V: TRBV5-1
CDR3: CASSLGQGRPTDTQYF
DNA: TGCGCCAGCAGCTTGGGACAGGGGCGTCCCACAGATACGCAGTATTTT

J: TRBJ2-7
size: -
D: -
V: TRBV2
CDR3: CASGQDRPPSYEQYF
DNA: TGTGCCAGCGGACAAGACAGGCCACCCTCCTACGAGCAGTACTTC

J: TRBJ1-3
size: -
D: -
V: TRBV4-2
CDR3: CASSQDRGASSGNTIYF
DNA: TGTGCCAGCAGCCAAGATCGTGGCGCTAGCTCTGGAAACACCATATATTTT

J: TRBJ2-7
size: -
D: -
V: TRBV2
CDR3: CASSGKGLLNYEQYF
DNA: TGTGCCAGCAGTGGAAAGGGACTGTTGAACTACGAGCAGTACTTC

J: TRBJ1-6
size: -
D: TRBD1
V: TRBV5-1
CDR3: CASSFGAGGSPLHF
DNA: TGCGCCAGCAGCTTCGGGGCAGGGGGTTCACCCCTCCACTTT

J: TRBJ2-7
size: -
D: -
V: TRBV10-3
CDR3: CAIRDQFKGAGGDEQYF
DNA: TGTGCCATCAGGGACCAGTTCAAGGGGGCCGGGGGAGACGAGCAGTACTTC

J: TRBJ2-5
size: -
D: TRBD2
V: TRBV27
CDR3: CASSPIAGVEKAQYF
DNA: TGTGCCAGCAGTCCAATAGCGGGGGTAGAGAAGGCCCAGTACTTC

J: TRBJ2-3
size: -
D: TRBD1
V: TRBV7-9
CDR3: CASSPGQGSDTQYF
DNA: TGTGCCAGCAGCCCAGGACAGGGCTCAGATACGCAGTATTTT

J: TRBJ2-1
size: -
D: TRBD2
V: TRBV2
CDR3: CASSTGTSNRADEQFF
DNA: TGTGCCAGCAGTACCGGGACTAGCAACAGGGCCGATGAGCAGTTCTTC

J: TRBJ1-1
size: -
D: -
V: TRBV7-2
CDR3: CASSLARGDEAFF
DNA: TGTGCCAGCAGCTTAGCTCGGGGGGATGAAGCTTTCTTT

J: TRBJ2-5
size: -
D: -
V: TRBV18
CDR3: CASSPAQQETQYF
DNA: TGTGCCAGCTCACCAGCACAGCAAGAGACCCAGTACTTC

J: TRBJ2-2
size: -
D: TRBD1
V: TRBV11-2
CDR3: CASRGTGTVNTGELFF
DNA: TGTGCCAGCAGGGGAACCGGGACAGTCAACACCGGGGAGCTGTTTTTT

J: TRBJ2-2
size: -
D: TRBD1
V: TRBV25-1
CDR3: CASIPSGQGLNTGELFF
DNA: TGTGCCAGCATCCCATCCGGACAGGGCTTGAACACCGGGGAGCTGTTTTTT